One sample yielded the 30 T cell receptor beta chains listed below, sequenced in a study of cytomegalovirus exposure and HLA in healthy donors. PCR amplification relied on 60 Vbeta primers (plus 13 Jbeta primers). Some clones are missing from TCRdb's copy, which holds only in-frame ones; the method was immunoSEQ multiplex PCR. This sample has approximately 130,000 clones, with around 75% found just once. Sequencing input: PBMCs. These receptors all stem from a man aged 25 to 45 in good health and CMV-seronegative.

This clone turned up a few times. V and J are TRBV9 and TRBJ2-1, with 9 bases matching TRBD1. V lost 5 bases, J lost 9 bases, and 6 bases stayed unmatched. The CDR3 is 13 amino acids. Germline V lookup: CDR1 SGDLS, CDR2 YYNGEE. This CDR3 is CASRDRGYGEQFF. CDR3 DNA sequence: TGTGCCAGCAGGGACAGGGGATATGGTGAGCAGTTCTTC.

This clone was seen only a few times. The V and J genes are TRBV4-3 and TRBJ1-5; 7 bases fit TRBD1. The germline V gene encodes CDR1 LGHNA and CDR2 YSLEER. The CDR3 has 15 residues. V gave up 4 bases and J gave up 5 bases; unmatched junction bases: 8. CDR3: CASSPRARGYQPQHF. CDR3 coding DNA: TGCGCCAGCAGCCCCCGCGCCAGGGGGTATCAGCCCCAGCATTTT.

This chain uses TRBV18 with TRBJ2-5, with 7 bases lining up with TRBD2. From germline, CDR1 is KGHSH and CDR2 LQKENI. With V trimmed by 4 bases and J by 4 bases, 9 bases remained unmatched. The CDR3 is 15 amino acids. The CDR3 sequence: CASSLPPSSGETQYF. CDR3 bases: TGTGCCAGCTCACTTCCCCCCTCTAGCGGAGAGACCCAGTACTTC. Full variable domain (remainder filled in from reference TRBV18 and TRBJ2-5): NAGVMQNPRHLVRRRGQEARLRCSPMKGHSHVYWYRQLPEEGLKFMVYLQKENIIDESGMPKERFSAEFPKEGPSILRIQQVVRGDSAAYFCASSLPPSSGETQYFGPGTRLLVL.

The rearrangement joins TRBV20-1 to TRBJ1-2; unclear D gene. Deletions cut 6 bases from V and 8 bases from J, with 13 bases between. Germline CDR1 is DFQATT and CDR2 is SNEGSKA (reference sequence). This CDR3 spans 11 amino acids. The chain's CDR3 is CSALISGGYTF. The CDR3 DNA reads TGCAGTGCCCTCATATCGGGGGGCTACACCTTC.

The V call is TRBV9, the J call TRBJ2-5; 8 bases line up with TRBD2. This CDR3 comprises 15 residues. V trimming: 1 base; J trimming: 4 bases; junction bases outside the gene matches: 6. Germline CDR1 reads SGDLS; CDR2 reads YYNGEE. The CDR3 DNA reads TGTGCCAGCAGCGTAAGCGGGGGTACAAGAGAGACCCAGTACTTC. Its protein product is CASSVSGGTRETQYF.

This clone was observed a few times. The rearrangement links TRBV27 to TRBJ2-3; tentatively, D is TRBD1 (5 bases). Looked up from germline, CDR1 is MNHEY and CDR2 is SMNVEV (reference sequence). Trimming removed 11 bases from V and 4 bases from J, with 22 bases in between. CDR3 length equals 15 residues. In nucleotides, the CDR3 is TGTGCCTCTACTGGGGCCCTCCTAGGGTCAGATACGCAGTATTTT. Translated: CASTGALLGSDTQYF.

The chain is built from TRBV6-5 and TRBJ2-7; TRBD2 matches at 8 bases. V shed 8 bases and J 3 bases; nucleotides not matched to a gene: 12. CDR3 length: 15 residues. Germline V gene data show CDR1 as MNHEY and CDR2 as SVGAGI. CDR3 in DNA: TGTGCCAGCCCGGATAGCGGGGAGAGACTCTACGAGCAGTACTTC. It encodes CASPDSGERLYEQYF.

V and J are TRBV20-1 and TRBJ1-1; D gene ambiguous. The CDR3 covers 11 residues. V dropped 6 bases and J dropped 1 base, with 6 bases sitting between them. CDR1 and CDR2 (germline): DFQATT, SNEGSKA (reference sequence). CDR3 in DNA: TGCAGTGCAGGGAGGAACACTGAAGCTTTCTTT. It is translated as CSAGRNTEAFF.

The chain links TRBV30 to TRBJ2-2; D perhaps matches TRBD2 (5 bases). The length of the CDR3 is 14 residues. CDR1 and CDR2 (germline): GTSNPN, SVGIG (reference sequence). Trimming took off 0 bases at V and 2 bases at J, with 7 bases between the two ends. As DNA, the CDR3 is TGTGCCTGGAGTGTACTAGAAAACACCGGGGAGCTGTTTTTT. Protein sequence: CAWSVLENTGELFF.

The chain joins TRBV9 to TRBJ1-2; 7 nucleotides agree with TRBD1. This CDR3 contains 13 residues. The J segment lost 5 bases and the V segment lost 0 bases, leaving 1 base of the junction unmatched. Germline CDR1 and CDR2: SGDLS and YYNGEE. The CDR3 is CASSVEQGYGYTF. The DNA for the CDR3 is TGTGCCAGCAGCGTAGAACAGGGGTATGGCTACACCTTC.

CDR3 protein: CASSTYRGLNTGELFF. The CDR3 DNA is TGTGCCAGCAGTACCTACCGGGGTCTAAACACCGGGGAGCTGTTTTTT. This sequence joins TRBV27 and TRBJ2-2; D possibly corresponds to TRBD2 (5 bases). The germline CDR1 and CDR2 sequences are MNHEY and SMNVEV (reference sequence). The germline V and J ends were trimmed by 5 bases and 2 bases, with 15 bases remaining between them. The CDR3 covers 16 residues.

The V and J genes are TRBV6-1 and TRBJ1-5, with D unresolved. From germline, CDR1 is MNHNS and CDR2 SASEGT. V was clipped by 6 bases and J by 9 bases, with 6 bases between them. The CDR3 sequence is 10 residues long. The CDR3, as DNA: TGTGCCAGCAGCCTTAGGCCCCAGCATTTT. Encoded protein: CASSLRPQHF.

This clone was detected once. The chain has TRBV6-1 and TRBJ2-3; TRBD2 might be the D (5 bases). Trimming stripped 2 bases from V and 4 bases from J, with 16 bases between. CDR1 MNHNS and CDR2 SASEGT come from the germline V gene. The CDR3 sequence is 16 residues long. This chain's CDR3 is CASSESIEGGADTQYF. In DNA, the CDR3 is TGTGCCAGCAGTGAAAGTATTGAGGGTGGGGCAGATACGCAGTATTTT.

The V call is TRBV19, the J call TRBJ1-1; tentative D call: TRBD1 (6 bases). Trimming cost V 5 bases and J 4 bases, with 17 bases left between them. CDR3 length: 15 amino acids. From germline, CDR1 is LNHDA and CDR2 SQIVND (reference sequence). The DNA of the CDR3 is TGTGCCAGTAGTCTTCCGGGACATAGGGTCACTGAAGCTTTCTTT. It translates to CASSLPGHRVTEAFF.

The CDR3 loop reads CASSRQPRTGAATEAFF. The CDR3 region has the DNA TGTGCCAGCAGCCGCCAACCCAGGACAGGGGCGGCTACTGAAGCTTTCTTT. The V gene is TRBV5-6, the J gene TRBJ1-1, with 9 bases that match TRBD1. V was pared by 4 bases and J by 5 bases, with 15 bases of the junction left unmatched. In germline, CDR1 is SGHDT, CDR2 YYEEEE. This CDR3 contains 17 residues.

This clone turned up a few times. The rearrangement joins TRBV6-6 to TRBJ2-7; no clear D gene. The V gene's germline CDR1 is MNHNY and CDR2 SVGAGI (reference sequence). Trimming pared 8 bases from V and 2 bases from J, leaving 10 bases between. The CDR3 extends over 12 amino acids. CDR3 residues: CASSSHAYEQYF. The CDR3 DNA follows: TGTGCCAGCTCGAGTCATGCCTACGAGCAGTACTTC.

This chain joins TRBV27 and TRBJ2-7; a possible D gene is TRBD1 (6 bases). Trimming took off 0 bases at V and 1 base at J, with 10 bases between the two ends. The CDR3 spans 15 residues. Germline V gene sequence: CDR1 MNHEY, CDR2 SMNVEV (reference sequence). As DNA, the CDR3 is TGTGCCAGCAGTTTATCCGGCAGGGGATCCTACGAGCAGTACTTC. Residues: CASSLSGRGSYEQYF.

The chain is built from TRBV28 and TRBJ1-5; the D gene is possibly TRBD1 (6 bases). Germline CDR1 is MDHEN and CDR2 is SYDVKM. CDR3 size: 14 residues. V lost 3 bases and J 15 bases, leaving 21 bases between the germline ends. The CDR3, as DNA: TGTGCCAGCAGTTTCCGCCAACAGGGTTATCAATGGCATTTT. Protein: CASSFRQQGYQWHF.

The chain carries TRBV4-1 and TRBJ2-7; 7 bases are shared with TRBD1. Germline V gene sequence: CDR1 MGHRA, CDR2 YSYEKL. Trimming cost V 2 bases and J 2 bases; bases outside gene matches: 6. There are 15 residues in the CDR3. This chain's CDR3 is CASSQPGQRTYEQYF. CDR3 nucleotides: TGCGCCAGCAGCCAACCGGGACAGCGGACCTACGAGCAGTACTTC.

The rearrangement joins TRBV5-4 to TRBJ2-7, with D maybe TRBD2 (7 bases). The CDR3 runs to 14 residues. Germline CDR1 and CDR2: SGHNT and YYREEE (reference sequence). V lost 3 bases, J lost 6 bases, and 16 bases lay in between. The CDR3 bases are TGTGCCAGCAGCTACCGGGACACTAGCGTCGAGCAGTACTTC. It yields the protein CASSYRDTSVEQYF.

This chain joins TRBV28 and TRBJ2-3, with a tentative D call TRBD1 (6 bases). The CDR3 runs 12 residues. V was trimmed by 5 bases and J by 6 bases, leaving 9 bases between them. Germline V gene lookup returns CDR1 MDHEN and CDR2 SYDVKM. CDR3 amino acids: CASSTGTDTQYF. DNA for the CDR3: TGTGCCAGCAGTACAGGGACGGATACGCAGTATTTT.

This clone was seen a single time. CDR3 in amino acids: CASSPTGNQPQHF. As DNA, the CDR3 is TGTGCCAGCAGCCCTACAGGGAATCAGCCCCAGCATTTT. The chain uses TRBV28 and TRBJ1-5, with TRBD1 as a possible D gene (6 bases). Germline V lookup: CDR1 MDHEN, CDR2 SYDVKM. This CDR3 has 13 amino acids. Trimming shortened V by 6 bases and J by 4 bases, and 10 bases separated the two germline ends.

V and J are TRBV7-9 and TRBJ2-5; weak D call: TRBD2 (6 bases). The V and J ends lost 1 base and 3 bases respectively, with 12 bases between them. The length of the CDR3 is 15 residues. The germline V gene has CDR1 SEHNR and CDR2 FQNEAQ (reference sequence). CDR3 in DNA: TGTGCCAGCAGCTTAGGACGGGAGCCGGAAGAGACCCAGTACTTC. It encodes CASSLGREPEETQYF.

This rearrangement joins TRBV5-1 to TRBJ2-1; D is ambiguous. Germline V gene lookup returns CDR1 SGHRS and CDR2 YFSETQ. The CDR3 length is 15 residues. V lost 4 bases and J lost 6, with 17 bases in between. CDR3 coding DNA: TGCGCCAGCAGCCCTCAGTCAGGCACAATCAATGAGCAGTTCTTC. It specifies CASSPQSGTINEQFF.

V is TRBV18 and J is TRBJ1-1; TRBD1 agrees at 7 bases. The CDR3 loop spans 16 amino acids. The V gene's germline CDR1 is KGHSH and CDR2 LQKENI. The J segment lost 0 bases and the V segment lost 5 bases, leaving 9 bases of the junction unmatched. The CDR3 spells CASSRPGQRLNTEAFF. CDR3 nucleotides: TGTGCCAGCTCAAGGCCGGGACAGAGATTGAACACTGAAGCTTTCTTT. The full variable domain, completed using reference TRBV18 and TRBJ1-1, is NAGVMQNPRHLVRRRGQEARLRCSPMKGHSHVYWYRQLPEEGLKFMVYLQKENIIDESGMPKERFSAEFPKEGPSILRIQQVVRGDSAAYFCASSRPGQRLNTEAFFGQGTRLTVV.

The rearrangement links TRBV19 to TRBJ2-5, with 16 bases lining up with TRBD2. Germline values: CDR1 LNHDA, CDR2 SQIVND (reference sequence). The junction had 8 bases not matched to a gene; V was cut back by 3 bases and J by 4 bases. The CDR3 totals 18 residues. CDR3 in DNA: TGTGCCAGTAGTATGGGGACTAGCGGGAGGGCCATGGGAGAGACCCAGTACTTC. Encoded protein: CASSMGTSGRAMGETQYF.

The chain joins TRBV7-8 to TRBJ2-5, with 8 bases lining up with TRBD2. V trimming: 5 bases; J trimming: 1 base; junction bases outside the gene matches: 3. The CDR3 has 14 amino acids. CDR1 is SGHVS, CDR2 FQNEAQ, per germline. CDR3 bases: TGTGCCAGCAGCAATAGCGGGGCCCAAGAGACCCAGTACTTC. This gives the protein CASSNSGAQETQYF.

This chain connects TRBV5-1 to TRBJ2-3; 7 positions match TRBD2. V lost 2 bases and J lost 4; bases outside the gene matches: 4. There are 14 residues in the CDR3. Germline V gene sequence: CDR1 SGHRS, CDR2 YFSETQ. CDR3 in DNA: TGCGCCAGCAGCTTCGAAACTAGCGCAGATACGCAGTATTTT. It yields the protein CASSFETSADTQYF. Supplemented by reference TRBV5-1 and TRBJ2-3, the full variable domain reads KAGVTQTPRYLIKTRGQQVTLSCSPISGHRSVSWYQQTPGQGLQFLFEYFSETQRNKGNFPGRFSGRQFSNSRSEMNVSTLELGDSALYLCASSFETSADTQYFGPGTRLTVL.

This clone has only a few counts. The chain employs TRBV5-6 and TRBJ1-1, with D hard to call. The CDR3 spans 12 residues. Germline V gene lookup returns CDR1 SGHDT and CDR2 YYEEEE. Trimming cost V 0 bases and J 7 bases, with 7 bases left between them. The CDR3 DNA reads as TGTGCCAGCAGCTTGGTCGGGGATGAAGCTTTCTTT. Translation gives CASSLVGDEAFF.

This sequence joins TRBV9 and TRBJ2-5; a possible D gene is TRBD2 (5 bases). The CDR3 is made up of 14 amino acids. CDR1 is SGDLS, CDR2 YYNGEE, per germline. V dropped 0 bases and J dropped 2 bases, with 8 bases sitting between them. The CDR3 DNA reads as TGTGCCAGCAGCGTAGGAGGGCAGCAAGAGACCCAGTACTTC. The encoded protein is CASSVGGQQETQYF.